Each of the 18 T cell receptor beta chains below was sequenced from the same sample in a study of T cells expressing NK-cell markers. From the 5' RACE reads, TCRdb lists one entry per CDR3 protein and no DNA. This listing includes hundreds of thousands of distinct CDR3 sequences. The sample taken for sequencing was blood T cells: a sorted CD56 or NKG2C T cell subset, CD4+ or CD8+ T cells, or bulk PBMC T cells (not recorded which). Every receptor here comes from a woman between 18 and 69 years old in good health.

The J gene is TRBJ2-5, the V gene TRBV10-3; TCRdb designates TRBD1, a call that cannot be tested without DNA. In germline, CDR1 is ENHRY, CDR2 SYGVKD. This CDR3 is 14 amino acids long. The chain's CDR3 is CAIRDPSHLETQYF.

V and J are TRBV7-3 and TRBJ2-5; TCRdb lists TRBD1, though no DNA is available to test this call. The germline gives CDR1 SGHTA, CDR2 FQGTGA. This CDR3 is 13 amino acids long. CDR3 sequence: CASSTGATETQYF.

The V call is TRBV12-3 or TRBV12-4, the J call TRBJ2-7; the D gene TCRdb calls, TRBD1, cannot be checked with no DNA. CDR3 length: 14 amino acids. The CDR3 is CASSKGGVVYEQYF.

The chain carries TRBV12-3 or TRBV12-4 and TRBJ2-2; with no DNA, the TCRdb D assignment of TRBD2 cannot be verified. This CDR3 is built from 15 residues. CDR3 residues: CASSLIPLAGGQLFF.

This chain connects TRBV20-1 to TRBJ1-2; TCRdb's D gene call, TRBD1, goes unchecked for lack of DNA. Germline V CDR1 and CDR2: DFQATT, SNEGSKA (reference sequence). CDR3 size: 13 residues. CDR3 sequence: CSGVPGTVYGYTF.

The rearrangement uses TRBV12-3 or TRBV12-4 and TRBJ2-2; TCRdb's D call, TRBD1, is unchecked because there is no DNA. This CDR3 spans 20 amino acids. CDR3 sequence reads: CASSSWTGGDKPAFTGELFF.

The genes are TRBV7-6 and TRBJ1-3. CDR1 and CDR2 (germline): SGHVS, FNYEAQ. CDR3 size: 16 residues. The CDR3: CASSWEGPGSGNTIYF. Drawing the rest from reference TRBV7-6 and TRBJ1-3, the complete variable domain is GAGVSQSPRYKVTKRGQDVALRCDPISGHVSLYWYRQALGQGPEFLTYFNYEAQQDKSGLPNDRFSAERPEGSISTLTIQRTEQRDSAMYRCASSWEGPGSGNTIYFGEGSWLTVV.

The chain couples TRBV28 to TRBJ2-7; the TRBD1 assignment by TCRdb is unverifiable without DNA. There are 13 residues in the CDR3. Germline V gene sequence: CDR1 MDHEN, CDR2 SYDVKM. This CDR3 reads CASSLPGTYEQYF.

The chain recombines TRBV24-1 with TRBJ2-5; the D gene TCRdb calls, TRBD2, cannot be checked with no DNA. This CDR3 comprises 15 residues. Germline loops: CDR1 KGHDR, CDR2 SFDVKD. Here the CDR3 reads CATSDAGTPQETQYF.

This chain uses TRBV7-9 with TRBJ2-4. Germline assignment: CDR1 SEHNR and CDR2 FQNEAQ (reference sequence). The CDR3 length is 14 residues. The CDR3 is CASSLGGSKNIQYF.

The chain carries TRBV5-6 and TRBJ2-3; the D call from TCRdb, TRBD1, cannot be confirmed without DNA. This CDR3 region has 19 residues. CDR1 is SGHDT, CDR2 YYEEEE, per germline. The CDR3 loop is CASSPPQGDSVISTDTQYF.

This chain joins TRBV7-9 and TRBJ2-1. This CDR3 contains 12 residues. The germline V gene encodes CDR1 SEHNR and CDR2 FQNEAQ (reference sequence). The CDR3 is CASSYGSAAGFF.

The rearrangement uses TRBV18 and TRBJ2-5; TCRdb calls TRBD1, which cannot be checked without DNA. Germline V gene data show CDR1 as KGHSH and CDR2 as LQKENI. CDR3 length equals 16 residues. CDR3 sequence reads: CASSPYLRGEQETQYF.

This rearrangement joins TRBV4-2 to TRBJ2-7; no DNA is available, so the TRBD2 call from TCRdb remains unchecked. The CDR3 has 17 amino acids. Germline V gives CDR1 LGHNA, CDR2 YNFKEQ. The chain's CDR3 is CASSPRQGRALSYEQYF.

J is TRBJ2-4 and V is TRBV25-1; lacking DNA, the TRBD1 call made by TCRdb goes unchecked. The CDR3 sequence is 13 residues long. Germline V gives CDR1 MGHDK, CDR2 SYGVNS. CDR3 sequence: CASSGGGRNIQYF.

Here the CDR3 reads CASSPPTGLNSYNEQFF. V gene TRBV18 combines with J gene TRBJ2-1; the D call from TCRdb, TRBD1, cannot be confirmed without DNA. Germline V lookup: CDR1 KGHSH, CDR2 LQKENI. This CDR3 comprises 17 residues. Complete variable domain (other parts from reference TRBV18 and TRBJ2-1): NAGVMQNPRHLVRRRGQEARLRCSPMKGHSHVYWYRQLPEEGLKFMVYLQKENIIDESGMPKERFSAEFPKEGPSILRIQQVVRGDSAAYFCASSPPTGLNSYNEQFFGPGTRLTVL.

The chain uses TRBV29-1 and TRBJ2-3; TCRdb's D gene call, TRBD1, goes unchecked for lack of DNA. The CDR3 loop spans 17 amino acids. CDR1 is SQVTM, CDR2 ANQGSEA, per germline. The CDR3 protein is CSVEGGGTAFRTDTQYF.

The rearrangement joins TRBV7-2 to TRBJ1-5; the D gene TCRdb calls, TRBD1, cannot be checked with no DNA. The CDR3 loop spans 17 amino acids. CDR1 and CDR2 from the germline V gene are SGHTA and FQGNSA. CDR3 sequence: CASSQFGQGASNQPQHF.